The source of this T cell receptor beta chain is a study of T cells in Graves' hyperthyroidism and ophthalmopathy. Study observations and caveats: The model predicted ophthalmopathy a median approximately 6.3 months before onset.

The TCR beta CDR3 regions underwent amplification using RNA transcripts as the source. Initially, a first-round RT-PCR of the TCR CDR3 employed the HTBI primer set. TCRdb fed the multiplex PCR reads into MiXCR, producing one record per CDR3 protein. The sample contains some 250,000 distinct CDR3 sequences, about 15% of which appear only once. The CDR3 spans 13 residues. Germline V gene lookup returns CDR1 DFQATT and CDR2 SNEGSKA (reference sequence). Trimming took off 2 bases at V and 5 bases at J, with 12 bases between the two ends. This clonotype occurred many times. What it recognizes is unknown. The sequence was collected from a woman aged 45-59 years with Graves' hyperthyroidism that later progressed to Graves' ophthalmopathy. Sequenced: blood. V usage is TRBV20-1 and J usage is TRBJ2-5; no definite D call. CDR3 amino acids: CSARSMTVETQYF. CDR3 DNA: TGCAGTGCTAGATCCATGACGGTGGAGACCCAGTACTTC.